The subject of this entry is one T cell receptor beta chain. The antigen is not known. This CDR3 is 17 amino acids long. Germline CDR1 is WNHNN and CDR2 is SYGVQD (reference sequence). Trimming took 3 bases from V and 4 from J; bases not matched to a gene: 12. This entry belongs to a study of blood T cells in healthy people across ages. Study-level findings and limits: A strong correlation was seen between TCR beta diversity and naive T cell percentage.

Primed by a sample-barcoded 5' primer and a J-beta primer mix, a second PCR proceeded for about 6 to 12 cycles. TCRdb reanalysed the 5' RACE reads using MiXCR and keeps one entry per CDR3 protein. The table includes 1.5 million to 2 million distinct CDR3 sequences, about 50% detected once. J is TRBJ2-1 and V is TRBV10-1, with 7 bases matching TRBD2. The source of this sequence is a woman aged 40 to 49 in good health. Input material: blood. In DNA, the CDR3 is TGCGCCAGCAGTGAAATTCGGGGCGGGGGAGAATACAATGAGCAGTTCTTC. Its protein is CASSEIRGGGEYNEQFF.